Here is one T cell receptor beta chain with its context. Its antigen is not known. Donors were nominally healthy when sampled, though unrecorded immune exposures were likely. These data come from a study of cytomegalovirus exposure and HLA in healthy donors. Study summary: Researchers found that 81% of 398 genotyped donors fell within the Caucasian-associated ancestry cluster. Study observations and caveats: Later analysis found that TCR beta chains associated with HLA were more clonally expanded than other, equally common chains.

The CDR3 runs 15 residues. Germline V CDR1 and CDR2: SGDLS, YYNGEE. The V end was cut by 4 bases, the J end by 3 bases, with 17 bases between. Primers included in the PCR were 60 Vbeta and 13 Jbeta primers. Method: immunoSEQ multiplex PCR; TCRdb's copy keeps in-frame clones and lacks some. The sample contains some 150,000 clones, around 80% of which appear only once. This chain joins TRBV9 and TRBJ2-7; possible D gene TRBD1, 6 bases. The source is a man aged 35-49 years in good health and CMV-seronegative. Source material: PBMCs. This CDR3 reads CASSTRAGEFYEQYF. The CDR3 DNA follows: TGTGCCAGCAGCACCAGAGCAGGGGAGTTCTACGAGCAGTACTTC.